These 23 T cell receptor beta chains came from one sample sequenced in a study of tumor and adjacent non-tumor tissue in lung cancer. No cell sorting was done before RNA was extracted from the tissue. More than 3 cm separated this lung sample from the edge of the tumor. A modified ARM-PCR protocol with three rounds of nested PCR amplified TCRbeta. TCRdb independently ran MiXCR on the multiplex PCR reads; one entry per CDR3 protein. The sample shows about 43,000 distinct CDR3 sequences, less than 65% of them seen only once. Sequencing was performed on distant non-tumor lung tissue. Source of these receptors: a man aged 50 to 60 with non-small cell lung cancer.

The rearrangement joins TRBV6-6 to TRBJ2-2; weak D call: TRBD1 (7 bases). The ends were cut back, 5 bases at V and 9 bases at J, with 19 bases in the middle. The germline gives CDR1 MNHNY, CDR2 SVGAGI (reference sequence). This CDR3 is built from 15 residues. CDR3 protein: CASSEDRAGTRELFF. CDR3 in DNA: TGTGCCAGCAGTGAAGACAGGGCGGGAACCCGGGAGCTGTTTTTT.

This clonotype was seen only once. A much larger clone lies a single base off, so this may be a read error. The chain employs TRBV11-2 and TRBJ2-6; no clear D. Trimming shortened V by 6 bases and J by 0 bases, and 12 bases separated the two germline ends. Germline V lookup: CDR1 SGHAT, CDR2 FQNNGV. The CDR3 runs to 16 residues. CDR3 region: CASRWSDLSGANVLTF. CDR3 nucleotides: TGTGCCAGCAGGTGGTCAGACCTCTCTGGGGCCAACGTCCTGACTTTC.

Note on this clonotype: No conserved phenylalanine or tryptophan ends this CDR3, so it is likely a read error. Because the CDR3's place on the DNA is in doubt, the DNA is left out and the CDR3 is given as listed by TCRdb. The rearrangement links TRBV5-1 to TRBJ2-7; TRBD1 was called by the table and not checked on the DNA. The germline V gene encodes CDR1 SGHRS and CDR2 YFSETQ. The length of the CDR3 is 14 amino acids, counting both ends. The CDR3 here is CASSTGQGGREHYS.

As to this clonotype: A read error may be the cause here, since a much bigger clone is one base away. The conserved closing phenylalanine or tryptophan is absent in this CDR3, likely reflecting a read error. The chain has TRBV7-9 and TRBJ2-3; TRBD1 is a possible D gene (6 bases). Trimming left V 1 base short and J 4 bases short, with 12 bases between. Germline V gives CDR1 SEHNR, CDR2 FQNEAQ (reference sequence). There are 15 residues in the CDR3. The CDR3 bases are TGTGCCAGCAGCTTAGGGTTACAGGGCGCAGATACGCAGTATTTA. It is translated as CASSLGLQGADTQYL.

Worth noting for this clonotype: One end of the junction varies from germline; a read error may be responsible. The chain carries TRBV11-2 and TRBJ2-3, with 8 bases aligning to TRBD1. Germline values: CDR1 SGHAT, CDR2 FQNNGV. CDR3 size: 16 residues. CDR3 bases: TGCGCCAGCAGCCCTCAGGGGGCGTATATCACAGATACGCAGTATTTT. This sequence encodes CASSPQGAYITDTQYF. Filled out from reference TRBV11-2 and TRBJ2-3, the complete variable domain reads EAGVAQSPRYKIIEKRQSVAFWCNPISGHATLYWYQQILGQGPKLLIQFQNNGVVDDSQLPKDRFSAERLKGVDSTLKIQPAKLEDSAVYLCASSPQGAYITDTQYFGPGTRLTVL.

This clonotype came up many times. The V call is TRBV6-5, the J call TRBJ2-1; D is undetermined. CDR1 MNHEY and CDR2 SVGAGI come from the germline V gene. Trimming took off 6 bases at V and 7 bases at J, with 19 bases between the two ends. CDR3 length: 15 residues. The CDR3 region has the DNA TGTGCCAGCAGAGATTACTCCTCCCTGAGGAATGAGCAGTTCTTC. Residues: CASRDYSSLRNEQFF.

This clonotype came up a few times. Given a much more abundant clone one base away, this may be a read error. The chain uses TRBV5-4 and TRBJ1-2, with D possibly TRBD1 on 5 matching bases. Germline V CDR1 and CDR2: SGHNT, YYREEE (reference sequence). This CDR3 is 12 amino acids long. The CDR3 spells CASSFGGYDYTF. As DNA, the CDR3 is TGTGCCAGCAGCTTTGGGGGGTATGACTACACCTTC.

Notes on this clonotype: Germline is not matched at one junction end, which may reflect a read error. The chain recombines TRBV29-1 with TRBJ1-2; possible D gene TRBD1, 5 bases. In germline, CDR1 is SQVTM, CDR2 ANQGSEA. This CDR3 contains 13 residues. The CDR3 loop reads CSVGQLGDYGHTF. The CDR3, as DNA: TGCAGCGTTGGCCAACTCGGGGACTATGGCCACACCTTC.

J is TRBJ2-5 and V is TRBV5-4; D gene uncertain. In germline, CDR1 is SGHNT, CDR2 YYREEE (reference sequence). The CDR3 spans 14 residues. V was shortened by 0 bases and J by 3 bases, with 9 bases between the two germline ends. CDR3 coding DNA: TGTGCCAGCAGCTTGGCCTGGATTGAAGAGACCCAGTACTTC. It translates to CASSLAWIEETQYF.

The genes are TRBV4-1 and TRBJ2-3; D is possibly TRBD1 (5 bases). The CDR3 is made up of 14 amino acids. Germline V gene lookup returns CDR1 MGHRA and CDR2 YSYEKL. V dropped 5 bases and J dropped 3 bases, with 12 bases sitting between them. CDR3 amino acids: CASSSQGLTDTQYF. In DNA, the CDR3 is TGCGCCAGCAGCTCCCAGGGCCTTACAGATACGCAGTATTTT.

This chain connects TRBV5-1 to TRBJ2-7; D ambiguous. CDR3 length: 15 amino acids. Germline CDR1 reads SGHRS; CDR2 reads YFSETQ. V was clipped by 4 bases and J by 0 bases, with 14 bases between them. Here the CDR3 reads CASSRLGTDSYEQYF. The CDR3 nucleotides are TGCGCCAGCAGCAGGCTGGGAACTGACTCCTACGAGCAGTACTTC.

This clonotype was observed once. V is TRBV2 and J is TRBJ2-7, with D uncertain. Trimming stripped 7 bases from V and 4 bases from J, with 14 bases between. From germline, CDR1 is SNHLY and CDR2 FYNNEI. This CDR3 spans 13 amino acids. The CDR3 sequence is CASTEVGKYEQYF. The CDR3 DNA reads TGTGCCAGCACCGAGGTCGGTAAGTACGAGCAGTACTTC.

This clonotype came up many times. DNA for the CDR3: TGTGCCAGCAGTGAAGTGGCGAGTCAATTCTATGGCTACACCTTC. This translates into CASSEVASQFYGYTF. V is TRBV6-1 and J is TRBJ1-2; D is ambiguous. Germline-derived CDR1 and CDR2 are MNHNS and SASEGT. V lost 1 base, J lost 4 bases, and 13 bases lay in between. CDR3 length equals 15 residues.

This clonotype was counted once. An end of the junction differs from the germline gene, which may be a read error. The CDR3 coding sequence is TGTGTCACCGTCGACAGGGGCAAGGGTGAAGCTCTCTTT. This gives the protein CVTVDRGKGEALF. The V and J genes are TRBV24-1 and TRBJ1-1; 8 nucleotides agree with TRBD1. The V gene's germline CDR1 is KGHDR and CDR2 SFDVKD. The CDR3 is 13 amino acids.

Note on this clonotype: This may stem from a read error, because a much larger clone lies one nucleotide away. V gene TRBV6-1 combines with J gene TRBJ1-2; possible D gene TRBD1, 5 bases. CDR1 and CDR2 from the germline V gene are MNHNS and SASEGT. The length of the CDR3 is 14 residues. Trimming left V 0 bases short and J 5 bases short, with 10 bases between. CDR3 nucleotides: TGTGCCAGCAGTGAAGCCAGGGTGTGGTATGGCTACACCTTC. Encoded protein: CASSEARVWYGYTF.

For this clonotype: The junction differs from germline at one of its ends, possibly a read error. This CDR3 reads CSLESSLNTGELFF. The CDR3 nucleotides are TGCAGCCTTGAAAGTAGCCTGAACACCGGGGAACTGTTTTTT. This chain uses TRBV29-1 with TRBJ2-2; D is possibly TRBD2 (5 bases). This CDR3 region has 14 residues. Germline V CDR1 and CDR2: SQVTM, ANQGSEA.

The chain uses TRBV10-3 and TRBJ1-2; D unclear. The CDR3 is 11 amino acids. CDR1 ENHRY and CDR2 SYGVKD come from the germline V gene. The V end lost 6 bases, the J end lost 2 bases, and 4 bases lay between the germline ends. The chain's CDR3 is CAISVNYGYTF. The CDR3 DNA sequence: TGTGCCATCAGCGTCAACTATGGCTACACCTTC.

As regards this clonotype: This likely comes from a read error, as the CDR3 has no conserved phenylalanine or tryptophan at its end. CDR3 in DNA: TGTGCCAGCAGCCGTCAGGCGGGAGGCCCCAATGAGCAGTTCGTC. It specifies CASSRQAGGPNEQFV. The chain is built from TRBV11-2 and TRBJ2-1; 8 bases are shared with TRBD2. The germline gives CDR1 SGHAT, CDR2 FQNNGV. The V segment lost 5 bases and the J segment 6 bases; nucleotides outside the gene matches: 9. The length of the CDR3 is 15 residues.

A remark on this clonotype: One base away lies a much larger clone, so this may be a sequencing read error. The V call is TRBV30, the J call TRBJ2-3; 8 nucleotides align to TRBD2. The CDR3 contains 14 residues. Germline loops: CDR1 GTSNPN, CDR2 SVGIG (reference sequence). Here the CDR3 reads CAATPGLVTDTQYF. In nucleotides, the CDR3 is TGTGCAGCAACGCCGGGACTAGTCACAGATACGCAGTATTTT.

With regard to this clonotype: One end of the junction varies from germline; a read error may be responsible. The chain is built from TRBV5-4 and TRBJ2-7, with D tentatively TRBD1 (6 bases). The CDR3 is 15 amino acids. The germline V gene encodes CDR1 SGHNT and CDR2 YYREEE (reference sequence). In DNA, the CDR3 is TGTGCAAGCAGCTTGGGACGGGACAACTCCTGCGAGCAGTACTTC. This sequence encodes CASSLGRDNSCEQYF.

As concerns this clonotype: A much larger clonotype is one base distant, so this may be a read error. CDR3 amino acids: CTSSWAETQYF. The CDR3 nucleotides read TGTACCAGCAGTTGGGCGGAGACCCAGTACTTC. The gene calls are TRBV6-2 or TRBV6-3 and TRBJ2-5, with D unclear. CDR3 size: 11 residues. Germline-derived CDR1 and CDR2 are MNHEY and SVGEGT.

This clonotype was seen only a few times. The J gene is TRBJ2-7, the V gene TRBV28, with D hard to call. This CDR3 is 14 amino acids long. Germline V lookup: CDR1 MDHEN, CDR2 SYDVKM. V gave up 7 bases and J gave up 1 base, with 14 bases separating them. The CDR3 spells CASTASGGSYEQYF. CDR3 DNA: TGTGCCAGCACCGCTTCAGGCGGTTCCTACGAGCAGTACTTC.

With regard to this clonotype: This could be a read error, since a much larger clone is one nucleotide away. This likely comes from a read error, as the CDR3 has no conserved phenylalanine or tryptophan at its end. This rearrangement joins TRBV20-1 to TRBJ2-7; perhaps D is TRBD1 or TRBD2 (5 bases each). Germline-derived CDR1 and CDR2 are DFQATT and SNEGSKA (reference sequence). Trimming left V 1 base short and J 4 bases short, with 14 bases between. This CDR3 has 14 amino acids. The CDR3 protein is CSARGQSRGYEQYL. For the CDR3, the DNA is TGCAGTGCTAGAGGGCAGTCGAGGGGTTACGAGCAGTACCTC.